This paragraph reports one TCR beta chain. The data derive from a study of CD8+ T cells in alopecia areata. It was cDNA, reverse transcribed from extracted RNA, that served as the sequencing template. Data came from immunoSEQ multiplex PCR; TCRdb stores just in-frame clones and leaves some out. The table includes about 250,000 clones, 60% detected once. Sample treatment: oral pan-JAK inhibitor, 5-10 mg twice daily. The receptor's source is a human donor with alopecia areata. Source: CD4+ T cells sorted from blood, taken at week 52, from a patient treated with tofacitinib.

This CDR3 reads CASSLGAGYNSPLHF. The CDR3 coding sequence is TGTGCCAGCAGTCTCGGGGCGGGATATAATTCACCCCTCCACTTT. The chain couples TRBV6-5 to TRBJ1-6; TRBD1 is a possible D gene (5 bases). Trimming pared 5 bases from V and 4 bases from J, leaving 12 bases between. CDR1 and CDR2 from the germline V gene are MNHEY and SVGAGI. This CDR3 is 15 amino acids long.